Following are 4 T cell receptor beta chains from one sample sequenced in a study of T cell responses to AZD1222 COVID-19 vaccine. Sequencing used immunoSEQ multiplex PCR; TCRdb keeps in-frame clones, though not all of them. The sample contains about 120,000 clones, approximately 90% of which appear only once. This specimen was peripheral blood, taken on day 0 of AZD1222 vaccination. The receptor set was obtained from an adult in good health.

The rearrangement joins TRBV5-1 to TRBJ1-1, with D tentatively TRBD1 (5 bases). Germline V gene data show CDR1 as SGHRS and CDR2 as YFSETQ. This CDR3 spans 15 amino acids. V gave up 0 bases and J gave up 4 bases, with 13 bases separating them. The CDR3: CASSLDLGDSTEAFF. As DNA, the CDR3 is TGCGCCAGCAGCTTGGATTTAGGGGATAGCACTGAAGCTTTCTTT.

The chain links TRBV7-8 to TRBJ2-7, with D unresolved. Germline CDR1 and CDR2: SGHVS and FQNEAQ. V was shortened by 3 bases and J by 4 bases, with 13 bases between the two germline ends. The CDR3 spans 14 residues. In DNA, the CDR3 is TGTGCCAGCAGCTTCGAAGGTGGTGCGTACGAGCAGTACTTC. This gives the protein CASSFEGGAYEQYF. Together with reference TRBV7-8 and TRBJ2-7, the CDR3 gives the full variable domain: GAGVSQSPRYKVAKRGQDVALRCDPISGHVSLFWYQQALGQGPEFLTYFQNEAQLDKSGLPSDRFFAERPEGSVSTLKIQRTQQEDSAVYLCASSFEGGAYEQYFGPGTRLTVT.

This clone has only a few counts. This chain joins TRBV5-4 and TRBJ1-1; no clear D. The CDR3 covers 14 residues. Germline V lookup: CDR1 SGHNT, CDR2 YYREEE (reference sequence). V was trimmed by 0 bases and J by 4 bases, leaving 10 bases between them. CDR3 sequence: CASSLGARSTEAFF. The CDR3 DNA reads TGTGCCAGCAGCTTGGGGGCGCGAAGCACTGAAGCTTTCTTT.

The CDR3 region is CASSLYESDTQYF. CDR3 nucleotides: TGTGCCAGCAGCTTGTACGAGTCAGATACGCAGTATTTT. This rearrangement joins TRBV5-6 to TRBJ2-3, with D hard to call. The CDR3 extends over 13 amino acids. Trimming left V 1 base short and J 4 bases short, with 7 bases between. Germline V gene lookup returns CDR1 SGHDT and CDR2 YYEEEE.